This T cell receptor (beta chain) was sequenced for a study of T cell changes during pregnancy in multiple sclerosis. Between the trimmed V and J ends, which lost 7 bases and 5 bases, there was a span of 18 bases. CDR3 size: 16 residues. Germline CDR1 reads LNHDA; CDR2 reads SQIVND (reference sequence). Clones were read by immunoSEQ multiplex PCR, and TCRdb kept only the in-frame ones, dropping some. Counted here are about 24,000 clones, 75% to 90% occurring once; the ten biggest clones make up 8%. This rearrangement joins TRBV19 to TRBJ1-6; maybe TRBD1 (5 bases). The source of this sequence is a female donor in good health, enrolled as a control in a pregnancy study. Specimen: CD8+ T cells from peripheral blood mononuclear cells, collected in the first trimester of pregnancy. The CDR3 is CASTPGGGDDNSPLHF. CDR3 nucleotides: TGTGCCAGTACGCCCGGGGGAGGCGACGATAATTCACCCCTCCACTTT.